This T cell receptor (beta chain) was sequenced in a study of blood T cell repertoires in COVID-19. Background on the study: Acute and convalescent COVID-19 specimens originated in the United States, Italy and Spain. T cells, B-cell-depleted T cells, or PBMCs supplied cDNA or gDNA.

This clone was counted between two and nine times. Seattle-derived patients entered the study during active infection and were followed longitudinally. CDR3 length: 14 amino acids. V lost 6 bases and J lost 0, with 10 bases in between. Per germline, CDR1 SGHRS and CDR2 YFSETQ. Original processing notes: It was from reference gene primer amplification that nucleated cell counts were estimated. Libraries were prepared by immunoSEQ multiplex PCR; TCRdb keeps only in-frame clonotypes and omits some of them. For V, J and clone size, that table is used; D and trimming come from the DNA. The data hold 250,000 to 350,000 clones, with less than 85% observed a single time.

This receptor was identified in a human donor with COVID-19, enrolled during active disease. The donor label of this sample is uncertain. The chain recombines TRBV5-1 with TRBJ1-3, with D unclear. The sequencing input was peripheral blood. In DNA, the CDR3 is TGCGCCAGCACCCCACCGGGCTCTGGAAACACCATATATTTT. Its protein is CASTPPGSGNTIYF.